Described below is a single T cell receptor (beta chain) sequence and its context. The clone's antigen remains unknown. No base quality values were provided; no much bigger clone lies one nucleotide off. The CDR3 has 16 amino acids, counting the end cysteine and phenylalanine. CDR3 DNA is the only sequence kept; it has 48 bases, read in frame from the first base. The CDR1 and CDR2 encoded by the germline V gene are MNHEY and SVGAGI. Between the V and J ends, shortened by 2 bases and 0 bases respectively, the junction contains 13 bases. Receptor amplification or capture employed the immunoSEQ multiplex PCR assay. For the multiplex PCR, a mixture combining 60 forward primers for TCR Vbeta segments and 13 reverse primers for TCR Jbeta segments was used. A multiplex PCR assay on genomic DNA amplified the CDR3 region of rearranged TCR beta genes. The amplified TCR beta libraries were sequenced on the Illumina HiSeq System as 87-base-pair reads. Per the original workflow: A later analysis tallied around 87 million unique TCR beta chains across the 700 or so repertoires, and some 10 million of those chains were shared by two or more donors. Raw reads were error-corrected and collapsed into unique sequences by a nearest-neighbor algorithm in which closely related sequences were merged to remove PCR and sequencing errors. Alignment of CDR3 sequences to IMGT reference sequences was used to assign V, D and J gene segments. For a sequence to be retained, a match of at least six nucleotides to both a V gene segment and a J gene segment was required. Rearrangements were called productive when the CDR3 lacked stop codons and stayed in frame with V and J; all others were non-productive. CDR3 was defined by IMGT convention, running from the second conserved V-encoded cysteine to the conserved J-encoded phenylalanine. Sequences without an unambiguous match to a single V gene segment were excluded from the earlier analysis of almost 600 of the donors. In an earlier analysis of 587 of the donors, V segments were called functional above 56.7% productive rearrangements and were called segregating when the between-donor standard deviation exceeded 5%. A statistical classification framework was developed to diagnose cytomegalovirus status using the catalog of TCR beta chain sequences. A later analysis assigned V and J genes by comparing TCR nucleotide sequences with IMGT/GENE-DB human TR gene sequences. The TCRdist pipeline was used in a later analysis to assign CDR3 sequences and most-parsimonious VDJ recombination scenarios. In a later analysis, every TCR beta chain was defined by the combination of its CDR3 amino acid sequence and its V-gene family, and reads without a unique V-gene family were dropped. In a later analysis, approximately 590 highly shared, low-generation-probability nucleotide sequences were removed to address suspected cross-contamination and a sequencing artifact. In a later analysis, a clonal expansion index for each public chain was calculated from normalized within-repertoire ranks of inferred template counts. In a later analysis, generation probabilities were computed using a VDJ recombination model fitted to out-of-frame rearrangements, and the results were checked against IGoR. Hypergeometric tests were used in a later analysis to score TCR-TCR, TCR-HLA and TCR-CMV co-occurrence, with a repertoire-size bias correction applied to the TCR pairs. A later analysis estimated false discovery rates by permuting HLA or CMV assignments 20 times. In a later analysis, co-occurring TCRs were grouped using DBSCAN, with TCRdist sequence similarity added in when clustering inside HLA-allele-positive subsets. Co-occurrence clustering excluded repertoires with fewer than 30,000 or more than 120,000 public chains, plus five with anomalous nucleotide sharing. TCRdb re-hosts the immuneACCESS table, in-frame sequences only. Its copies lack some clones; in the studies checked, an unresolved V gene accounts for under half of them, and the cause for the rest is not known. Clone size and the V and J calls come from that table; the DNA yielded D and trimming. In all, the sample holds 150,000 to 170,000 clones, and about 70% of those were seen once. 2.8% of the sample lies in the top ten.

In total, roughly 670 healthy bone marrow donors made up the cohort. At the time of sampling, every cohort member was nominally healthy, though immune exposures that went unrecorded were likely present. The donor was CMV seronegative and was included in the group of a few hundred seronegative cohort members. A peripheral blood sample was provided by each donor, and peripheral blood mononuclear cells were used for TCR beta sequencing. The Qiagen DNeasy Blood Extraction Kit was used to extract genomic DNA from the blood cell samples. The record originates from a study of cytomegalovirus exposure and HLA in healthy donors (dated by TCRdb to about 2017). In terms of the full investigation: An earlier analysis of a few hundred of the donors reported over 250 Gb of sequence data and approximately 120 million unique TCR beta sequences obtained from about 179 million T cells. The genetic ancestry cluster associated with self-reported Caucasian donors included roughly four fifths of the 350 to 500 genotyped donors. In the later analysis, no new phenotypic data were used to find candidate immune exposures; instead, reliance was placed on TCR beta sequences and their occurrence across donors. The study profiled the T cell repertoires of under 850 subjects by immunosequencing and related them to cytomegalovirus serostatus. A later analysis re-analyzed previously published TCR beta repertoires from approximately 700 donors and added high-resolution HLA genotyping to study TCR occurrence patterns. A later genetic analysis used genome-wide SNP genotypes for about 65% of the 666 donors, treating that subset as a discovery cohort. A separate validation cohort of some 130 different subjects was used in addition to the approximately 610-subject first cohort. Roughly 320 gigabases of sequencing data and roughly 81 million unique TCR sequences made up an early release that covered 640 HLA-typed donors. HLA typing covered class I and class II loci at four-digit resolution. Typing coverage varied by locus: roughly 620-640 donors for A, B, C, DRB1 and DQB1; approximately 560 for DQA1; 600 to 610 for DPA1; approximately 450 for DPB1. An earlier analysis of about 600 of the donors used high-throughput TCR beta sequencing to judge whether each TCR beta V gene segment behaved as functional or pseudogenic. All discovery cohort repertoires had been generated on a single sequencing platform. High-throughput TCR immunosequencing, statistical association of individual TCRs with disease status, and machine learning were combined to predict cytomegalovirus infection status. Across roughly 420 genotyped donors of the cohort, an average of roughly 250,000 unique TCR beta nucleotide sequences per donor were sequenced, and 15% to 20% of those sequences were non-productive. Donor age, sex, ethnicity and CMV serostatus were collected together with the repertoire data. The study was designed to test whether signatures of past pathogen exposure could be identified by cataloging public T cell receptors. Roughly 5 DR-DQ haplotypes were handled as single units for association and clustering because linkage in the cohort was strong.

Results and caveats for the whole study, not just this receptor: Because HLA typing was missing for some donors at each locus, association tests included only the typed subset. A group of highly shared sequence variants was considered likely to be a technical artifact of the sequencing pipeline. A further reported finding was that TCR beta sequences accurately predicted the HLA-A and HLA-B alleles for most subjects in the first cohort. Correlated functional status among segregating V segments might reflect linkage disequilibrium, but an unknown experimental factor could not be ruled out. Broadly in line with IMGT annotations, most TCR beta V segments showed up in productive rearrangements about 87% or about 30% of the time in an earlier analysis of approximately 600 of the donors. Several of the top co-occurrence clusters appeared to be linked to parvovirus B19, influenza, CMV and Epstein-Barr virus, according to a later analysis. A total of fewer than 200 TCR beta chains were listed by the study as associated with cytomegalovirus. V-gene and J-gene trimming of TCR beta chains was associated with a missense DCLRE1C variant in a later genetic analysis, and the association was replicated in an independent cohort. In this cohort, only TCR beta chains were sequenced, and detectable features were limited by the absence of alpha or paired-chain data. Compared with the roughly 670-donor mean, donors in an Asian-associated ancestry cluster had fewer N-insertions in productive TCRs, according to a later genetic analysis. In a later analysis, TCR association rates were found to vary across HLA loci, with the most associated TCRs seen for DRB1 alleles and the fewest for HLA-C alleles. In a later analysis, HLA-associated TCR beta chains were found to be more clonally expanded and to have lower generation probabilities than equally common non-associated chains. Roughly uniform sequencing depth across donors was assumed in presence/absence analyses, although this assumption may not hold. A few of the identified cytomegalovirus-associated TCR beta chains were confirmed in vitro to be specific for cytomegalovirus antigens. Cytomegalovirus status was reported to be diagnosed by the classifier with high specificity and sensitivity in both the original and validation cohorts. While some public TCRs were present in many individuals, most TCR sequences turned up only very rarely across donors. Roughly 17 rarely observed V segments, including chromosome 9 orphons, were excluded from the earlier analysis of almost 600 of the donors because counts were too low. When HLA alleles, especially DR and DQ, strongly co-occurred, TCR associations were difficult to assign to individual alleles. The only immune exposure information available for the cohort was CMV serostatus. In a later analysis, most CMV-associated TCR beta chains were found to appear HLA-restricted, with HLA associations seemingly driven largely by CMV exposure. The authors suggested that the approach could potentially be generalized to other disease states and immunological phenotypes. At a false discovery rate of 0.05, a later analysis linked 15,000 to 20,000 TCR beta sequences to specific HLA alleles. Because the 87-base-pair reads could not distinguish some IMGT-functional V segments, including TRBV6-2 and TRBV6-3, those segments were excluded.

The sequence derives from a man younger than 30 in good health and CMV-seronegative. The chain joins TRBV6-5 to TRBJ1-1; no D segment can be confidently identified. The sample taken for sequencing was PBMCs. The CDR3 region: CASSYRQVPLNTEAFF. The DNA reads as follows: TGTGCCAGCAGTTACCGGCAGGTCCCTCTGAACACTGAAGCTTTCTTT.